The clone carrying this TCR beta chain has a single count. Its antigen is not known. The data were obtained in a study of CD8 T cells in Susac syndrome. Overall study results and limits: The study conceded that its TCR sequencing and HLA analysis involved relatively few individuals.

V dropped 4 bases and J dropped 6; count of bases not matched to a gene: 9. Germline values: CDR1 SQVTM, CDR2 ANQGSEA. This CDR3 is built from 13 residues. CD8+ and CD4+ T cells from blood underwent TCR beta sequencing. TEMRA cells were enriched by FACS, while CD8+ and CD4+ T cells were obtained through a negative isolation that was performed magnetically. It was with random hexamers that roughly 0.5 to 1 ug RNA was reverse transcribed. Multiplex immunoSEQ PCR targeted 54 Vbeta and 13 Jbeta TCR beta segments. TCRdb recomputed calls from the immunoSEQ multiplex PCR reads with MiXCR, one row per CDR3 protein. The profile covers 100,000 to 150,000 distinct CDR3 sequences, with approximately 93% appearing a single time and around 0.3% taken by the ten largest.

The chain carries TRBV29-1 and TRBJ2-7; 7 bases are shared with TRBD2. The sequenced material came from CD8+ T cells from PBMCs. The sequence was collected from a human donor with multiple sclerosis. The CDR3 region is CSVGEGNLGEQYF. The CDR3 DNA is TGCAGCGTTGGGGAGGGAAATCTGGGCGAGCAGTACTTC.